These 18 T cell receptor beta chains were sequenced from one sample in a study of T cells in Graves' hyperthyroidism and ophthalmopathy. TCR beta CDR3 sequences were amplified from RNA transcripts. RT-PCR in the first round (using the HTBI primer set) targeted the TCR CDR3. TCRdb re-called the multiplex PCR reads with MiXCR, one entry per CDR3 protein. The profile covers 490,000 or so distinct CDR3 sequences, with 22% appearing a single time and about 49% taken by the ten largest. The sample taken for sequencing was blood. The source is a woman in her 70s with Graves' ophthalmopathy.

This clonotype occurred many times. V is TRBV29-1 and J is TRBJ2-1; D unclear. The CDR3 is 11 residues long. Germline V lookup: CDR1 SQVTM, CDR2 ANQGSEA. With 8 bases removed from V and 4 bases from J, the gap between germline ends came to 9 bases. The CDR3: CSLGGYNEQFF. The CDR3 nucleotides are TGCAGCTTGGGTGGGTACAATGAGCAGTTCTTC.

This clonotype was recorded many times. The V call is TRBV20-1, the J call TRBJ2-2; 7 bases match TRBD2. CDR1 is DFQATT and CDR2 is SNEGSKA in the germline V gene (reference sequence). This CDR3 comprises 14 residues. The V segment lost 2 bases and the J segment 7 bases; nucleotides outside the gene matches: 7. Here the CDR3 reads CSARRGSRNGELFF. The CDR3 DNA follows: TGCAGTGCTAGACGCGGGAGCCGTAACGGGGAGCTGTTTTTT.

V usage is TRBV25-1 and J usage is TRBJ2-7; possible D gene TRBD1, 6 bases. Trimming removed 4 bases at V and 3 bases at J, with 16 bases between. Germline CDR1 is MGHDK and CDR2 is SYGVNS. This CDR3 has 15 amino acids. CDR3 sequence reads: CASSGNRAPFYEQYF. CDR3 sequence (DNA): TGTGCCAGCAGTGGTAACAGGGCACCGTTCTACGAGCAGTACTTC.

This clonotype has ten or more counts. V gene TRBV12-3 or TRBV12-4 combines with J gene TRBJ2-1; D not resolved. The CDR3 totals 11 residues. Trimming cost V 6 bases and J 6 bases, with 6 bases left between them. Here the CDR3 DNA reads TGTGCCAGCAGCTTGGGCAATGAGCAGTTCTTC. It specifies CASSLGNEQFF.

The J gene is TRBJ1-1, the V gene TRBV29-1; 7 bases are a match to TRBD1. CDR1 is SQVTM, CDR2 ANQGSEA, per germline. This CDR3 has 14 residues. The CDR3 DNA reads as TGCACCGCGACTAGGACAGGCTGGAACACTGAAGCTTTCTTT. This codes for CTATRTGWNTEAFF.

The chain uses TRBV6-1 and TRBJ1-5; no firm D call. The CDR3 totals 15 residues. From germline, CDR1 is MNHNS and CDR2 SASEGT. Trimming removed 0 bases from V and 6 bases from J, with 12 bases in between. The CDR3 DNA follows: TGTGCCAGCAGTGAAGCAATAGGGAAAGGTCAGCCCCAGCATTTT. It is translated as CASSEAIGKGQPQHF.

The genes are TRBV3-1 and TRBJ1-2; D uncertain. CDR3 length equals 13 residues. Deletions cut 1 base from V and 3 bases from J, with 6 bases between. From germline, CDR1 is LGHDT and CDR2 YNNKEL (reference sequence). CDR3 in DNA: TGTGCCAGCAGCCAAGTCCGAGACTATGGCTACACCTTC. It encodes CASSQVRDYGYTF.

Many counts were recorded for this clonotype. This CDR3 is CASSLAQGGAEKLFF. CDR3 nucleotides: TGTGCCAGCAGCTTAGCGCAAGGGGGGGCGGAAAAACTGTTTTTT. J is TRBJ1-4 and V is TRBV7-8; a possible D gene is TRBD1 (6 bases). This CDR3 spans 15 amino acids. Germline V gene data show CDR1 as SGHVS and CDR2 as FQNEAQ. With 0 bases removed from V and 8 bases from J, the gap between germline ends came to 13 bases.

This clonotype has a handful of counts. J is TRBJ2-5 and V is TRBV18; D ambiguous. There are 12 residues in the CDR3. The ends were cut back, 2 bases at V and 4 bases at J, with 5 bases in the middle. Germline V gene data show CDR1 as KGHSH and CDR2 as LQKENI. CDR3 bases: TGTGCCAGCTCACCAACACCAGAGACCCAGTACTTC. This codes for CASSPTPETQYF. Filled out from reference TRBV18 and TRBJ2-5, the complete variable domain reads NAGVMQNPRHLVRRRGQEARLRCSPMKGHSHVYWYRQLPEEGLKFMVYLQKENIIDESGMPKERFSAEFPKEGPSILRIQQVVRGDSAAYFCASSPTPETQYFGPGTRLLVL.

The V call is TRBV3-1, the J call TRBJ2-1; D gene uncertain. Per the germline V gene, CDR1 is LGHDT and CDR2 is YNNKEL (reference sequence). The CDR3 spans 14 residues. Trimming removed 4 bases from V and 6 bases from J, with 13 bases in between. CDR3 DNA: TGTGCCAGCAGCCGATTAGAACTGCTCAATGAGCAGTTCTTC. This translates into CASSRLELLNEQFF.

The chain recombines TRBV5-1 with TRBJ2-5; 12 bases are shared with TRBD2. The CDR3 sequence is 17 residues long. Trimming at V came to 4 bases and at J to 1 base, leaving 8 bases not matched to a gene. CDR1 and CDR2 (germline): SGHRS, YFSETQ. The CDR3, as DNA: TGCGCCAGCAGCCTTTCTCTAGCGGGAGGGCCCCAAGAGACCCAGTACTTC. This encodes CASSLSLAGGPQETQYF. The variable domain in full, completed from reference TRBV5-1 and TRBJ2-5, reads KAGVTQTPRYLIKTRGQQVTLSCSPISGHRSVSWYQQTPGQGLQFLFEYFSETQRNKGNFPGRFSGRQFSNSRSEMNVSTLELGDSALYLCASSLSLAGGPQETQYFGPGTRLLVL.

About this clonotype itself: The CDR3 does not close with the conserved phenylalanine or tryptophan, likely indicating a read error. This CDR3 reads CASSLVQGLGTGELFL. The CDR3 DNA follows: TGTGCCAGCAGTTTGGTCCAGGGCCTCGGCACCGGGGAGCTGTTTCTT. V gene TRBV28 combines with J gene TRBJ2-2; a weak D match, TRBD1 (5 bases). The CDR3 runs 16 residues. V shed 3 bases and J shed 4 bases, with 15 bases lying between them. In germline, CDR1 is MDHEN, CDR2 SYDVKM.

This clonotype was detected only once. The J gene is TRBJ1-2, the V gene TRBV6-2 or TRBV6-3, with D perhaps matching TRBD1 (5 bases). The germline CDR1 and CDR2 sequences are MNHEY and SVGEGT. The CDR3 contains 12 residues. The ends were cut back, 8 bases at V and 2 bases at J, with 9 bases in the middle. As DNA, the CDR3 is TGTGCCAGCGGGGCCCACAACTATGGCTACACCTTC. This translates into CASGAHNYGYTF.

The chain links TRBV5-1 to TRBJ2-5; D is perhaps TRBD2 (6 bases). The CDR3 covers 14 residues. Trimming removed 3 bases at V and 4 bases at J, with 13 bases between. Germline V CDR1 and CDR2: SGHRS, YFSETQ. CDR3 DNA sequence: TGCGCCAGCAGCTCCGGCGCGGGGCGAGAGACCCAGTACTTC. This sequence encodes CASSSGAGRETQYF.

This sequence joins TRBV6-1 and TRBJ1-1; D remains unclear. Germline V gives CDR1 MNHNS, CDR2 SASEGT. V dropped 7 bases and J dropped 3 bases, with 6 bases sitting between them. This CDR3 comprises 11 residues. The CDR3 loop is CASMPYTEAFF. CDR3 sequence (DNA): TGTGCCAGCATGCCGTACACTGAAGCTTTCTTT.

The gene calls are TRBV28 and TRBJ1-5; TRBD1 might be the D (6 bases). The CDR3 length is 14 residues. V was cut by 8 bases and J by 6 bases, with 17 bases left in between. Per the germline V gene, CDR1 is MDHEN and CDR2 is SYDVKM. The CDR3 coding sequence is TGTGCCAGCCTAAGGGGGGGGTCGGGTCAGCCCCAGCATTTT. Translated: CASLRGGSGQPQHF.

As for this clonotype: A read error may be the cause here, since a much bigger clone is one base away. The chain uses TRBV11-3 and TRBJ2-5; the D gene is possibly TRBD1 (5 bases). Germline lookup yields CDR1 SGHNT and CDR2 YENEEA. This CDR3 region has 14 residues. The CDR3 sequence: CASTSGLGQEAQYF. In nucleotides, the CDR3 is TGTGCCAGCACTTCAGGGTTAGGGCAAGAGGCCCAGTACTTC.

This clonotype was seen ten or more times. The chain is built from TRBV6-2 or TRBV6-3 and TRBJ1-1; no firm D call. CDR1 is MNHEY and CDR2 is SVGEGT in the germline V gene. V was shortened by 5 bases and J by 6 bases, with 13 bases between the two germline ends. This CDR3 spans 13 amino acids. CDR3 in DNA: TGTGCCAGCAGTACATCCCTTATGGCTGAAGCTTTCTTT. Its translation is CASSTSLMAEAFF.